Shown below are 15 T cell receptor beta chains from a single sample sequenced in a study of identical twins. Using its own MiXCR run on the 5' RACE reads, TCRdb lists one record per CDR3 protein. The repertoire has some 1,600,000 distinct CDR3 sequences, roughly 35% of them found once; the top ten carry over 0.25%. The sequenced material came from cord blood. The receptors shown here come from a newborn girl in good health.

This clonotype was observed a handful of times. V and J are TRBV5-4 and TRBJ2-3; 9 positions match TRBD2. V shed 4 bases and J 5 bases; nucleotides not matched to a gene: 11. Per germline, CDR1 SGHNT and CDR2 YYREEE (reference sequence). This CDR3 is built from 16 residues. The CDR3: CASSRDSGGAGDTQYF. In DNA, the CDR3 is TGTGCCAGCAGCCGAGATAGCGGGGGCGCCGGAGATACGCAGTATTTT.

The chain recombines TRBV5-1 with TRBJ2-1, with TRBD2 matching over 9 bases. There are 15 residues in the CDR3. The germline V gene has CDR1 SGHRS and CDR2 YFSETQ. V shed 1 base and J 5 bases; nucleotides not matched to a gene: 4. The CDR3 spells CASSLFAGGDNEQFF. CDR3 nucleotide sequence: TGCGCCAGCAGCTTGTTTGCGGGGGGGGACAATGAGCAGTTCTTC.

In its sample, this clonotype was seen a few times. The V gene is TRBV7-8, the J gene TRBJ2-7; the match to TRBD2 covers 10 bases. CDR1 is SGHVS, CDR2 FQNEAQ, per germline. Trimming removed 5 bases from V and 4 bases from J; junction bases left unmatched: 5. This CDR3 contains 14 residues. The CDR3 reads CASSPSGRMYEQYF. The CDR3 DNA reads TGTGCCAGCAGCCCTAGCGGGAGAATGTACGAGCAGTACTTC.

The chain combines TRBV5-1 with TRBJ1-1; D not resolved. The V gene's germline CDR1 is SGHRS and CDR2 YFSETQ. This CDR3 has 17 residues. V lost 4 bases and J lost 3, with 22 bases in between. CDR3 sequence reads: CASSPTPQRAEYTEAFF. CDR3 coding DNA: TGCGCCAGCAGCCCTACGCCTCAGCGGGCCGAATACACTGAAGCTTTCTTT.

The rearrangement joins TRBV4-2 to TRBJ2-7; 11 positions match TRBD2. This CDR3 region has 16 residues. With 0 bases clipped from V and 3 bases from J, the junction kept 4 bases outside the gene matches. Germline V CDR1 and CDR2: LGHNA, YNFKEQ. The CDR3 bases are TGTGCCAGCAGCCAAGAATCTCTAGCGGGAGGCTACGAGCAGTACTTC. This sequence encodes CASSQESLAGGYEQYF.

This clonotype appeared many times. CDR3 DNA: TGTGCCAGCAGTGCTAGGGGGGCAGATACGCAGTATTTT. Translating it yields CASSARGADTQYF. This chain connects TRBV7-2 to TRBJ2-3; D is possibly TRBD1 or TRBD2 (6 bases each). The CDR3 is made up of 13 amino acids. Germline CDR1 and CDR2: SGHTA and FQGNSA. With 6 bases removed from V and 4 bases from J, the gap between germline ends came to 11 bases.

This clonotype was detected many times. CDR3 protein: CASSLGGVVNYGYTF. The CDR3 DNA follows: TGTGCCAGCAGCTTAGGAGGGGTAGTTAACTATGGCTACACCTTC. This chain uses TRBV7-8 with TRBJ1-2, with a weak D call TRBD1 (5 bases). V lost 1 base, J lost 1 base, and 10 bases lay in between. Germline CDR1 and CDR2: SGHVS and FQNEAQ. This CDR3 has 15 residues.

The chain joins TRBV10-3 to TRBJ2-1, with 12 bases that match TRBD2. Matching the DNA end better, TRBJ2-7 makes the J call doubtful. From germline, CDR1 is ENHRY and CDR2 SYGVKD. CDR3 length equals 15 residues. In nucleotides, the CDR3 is TGTGCCATCAGCCGACTAGCGGGAGAGTACAATGAGCAGTACTTC. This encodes CAISRLAGEYNEQYF.

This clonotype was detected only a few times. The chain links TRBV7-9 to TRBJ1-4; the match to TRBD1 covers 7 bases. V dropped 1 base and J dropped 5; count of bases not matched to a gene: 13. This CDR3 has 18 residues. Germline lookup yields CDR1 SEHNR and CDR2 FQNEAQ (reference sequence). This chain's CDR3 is CASSLGRDSPRGNEKLFF. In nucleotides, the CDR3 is TGTGCCAGCAGCTTAGGTCGGGACAGTCCTAGAGGGAATGAAAAACTGTTTTTT. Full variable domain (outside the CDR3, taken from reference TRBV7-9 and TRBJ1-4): DTGVSQNPRHKITKRGQNVTFRCDPISEHNRLYWYRQTLGQGPEFLTYFQNEAQLEKSRLLSDRFSAERPKGSFSTLEIQRTEQGDSAMYLCASSLGRDSPRGNEKLFFGSGTQLSVL.

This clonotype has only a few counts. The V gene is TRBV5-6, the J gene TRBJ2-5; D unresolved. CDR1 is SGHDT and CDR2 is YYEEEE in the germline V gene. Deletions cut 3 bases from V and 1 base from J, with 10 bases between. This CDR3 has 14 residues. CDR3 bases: TGTGCCAGCAGCTGGGTAGCCGCCCAAGAGACCCAGTACTTC. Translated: CASSWVAAQETQYF.

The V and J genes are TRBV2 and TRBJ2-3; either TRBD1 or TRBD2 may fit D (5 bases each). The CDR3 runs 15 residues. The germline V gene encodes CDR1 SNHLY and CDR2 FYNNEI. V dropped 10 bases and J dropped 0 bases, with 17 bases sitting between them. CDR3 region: CATTNRRRSTDTQYF. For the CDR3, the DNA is TGTGCCACCACGAACAGGAGGAGGAGCACAGATACGCAGTATTTT.

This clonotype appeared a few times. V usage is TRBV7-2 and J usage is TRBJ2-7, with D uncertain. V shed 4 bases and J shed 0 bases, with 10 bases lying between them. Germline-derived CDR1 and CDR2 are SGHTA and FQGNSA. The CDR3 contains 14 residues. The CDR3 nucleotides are TGTGCCAGCAGCTCCGCGTATAGCTCCTACGAGCAGTACTTC. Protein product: CASSSAYSSYEQYF.

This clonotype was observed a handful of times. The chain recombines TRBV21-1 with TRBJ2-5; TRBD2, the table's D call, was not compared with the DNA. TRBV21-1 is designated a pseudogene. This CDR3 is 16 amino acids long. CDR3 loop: CASSKALAGAQETQYF. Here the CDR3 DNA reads TGTGCCAGCAGCAAAGCTCTAGCGGGAGCCCAAGAGACCCAGTACTTC.

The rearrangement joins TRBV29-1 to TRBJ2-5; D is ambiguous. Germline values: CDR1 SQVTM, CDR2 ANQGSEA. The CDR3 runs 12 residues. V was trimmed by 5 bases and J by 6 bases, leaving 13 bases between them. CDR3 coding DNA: TGCAGCGTTCATCTGGTAGCCCAGACCCAGTACTTC. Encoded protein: CSVHLVAQTQYF.

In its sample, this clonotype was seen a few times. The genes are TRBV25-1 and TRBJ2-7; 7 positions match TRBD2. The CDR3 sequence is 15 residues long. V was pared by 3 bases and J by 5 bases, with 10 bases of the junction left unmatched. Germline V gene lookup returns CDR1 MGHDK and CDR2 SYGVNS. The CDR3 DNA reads TGTGCCAGCAGTGATTCTGGCGGGAGTGGTGACGAGCAGTACTTC. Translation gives CASSDSGGSGDEQYF.